This paragraph reports one TCR beta chain. The data are from a study of patients and donors after allogeneic stem cell transplantation. TCRdb re-called the RT-PCR reads with MiXCR, one entry per CDR3 protein. The table records about a million distinct CDR3 sequences, approximately 18% of them present only once. The sequencing sample was made of blood, either unsorted or a sorted T cell fraction (not recorded which). The source is a human donor who was either an allogeneic HSCT recipient or a stem cell or donor lymphocyte infusion donor (not recorded which). It is not recorded whose cells these are; they may come from a transplant donor.

The CDR3 DNA is TGTGCCAGTAGTATCCCCCCTGGACAGGGGAGGGGTAGTCCCCAGCATTTT. Translation: CASSIPPGQGRGSPQHF. The chain has TRBV19 and TRBJ1-5, with TRBD1 identical over 9 bases. Germline CDR1 is LNHDA and CDR2 is SQIVND (reference sequence). The CDR3 totals 17 residues. With 3 bases clipped from V and 10 bases from J, the junction kept 16 bases outside the gene matches.